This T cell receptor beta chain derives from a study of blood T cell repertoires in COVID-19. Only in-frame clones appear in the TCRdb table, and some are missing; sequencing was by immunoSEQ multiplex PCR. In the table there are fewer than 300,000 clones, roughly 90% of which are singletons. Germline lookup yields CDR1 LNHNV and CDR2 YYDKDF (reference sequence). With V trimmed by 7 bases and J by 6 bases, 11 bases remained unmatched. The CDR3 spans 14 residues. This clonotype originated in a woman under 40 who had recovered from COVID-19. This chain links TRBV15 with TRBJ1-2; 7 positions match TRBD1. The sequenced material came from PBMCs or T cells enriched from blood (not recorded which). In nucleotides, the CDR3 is TGTGCCACCAACCCGGGACAGCTGATCCATGGCTACACCTTC. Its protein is CATNPGQLIHGYTF.